This passage covers 4 T cell receptor beta chains from one sample sequenced in a study of cytomegalovirus exposure and HLA in healthy donors. In the PCR, 60 Vbeta and 13 Jbeta primers were used. The repertoire was sequenced with immunoSEQ multiplex PCR; TCRdb's copy has only in-frame clones and lacks some. In the table there are around 200,000 clones, around 83% of which are singletons. Sequenced input: PBMCs. These receptors all stem from a man aged 50 to 60 in good health and CMV-seronegative.

This clone was observed once. This chain connects TRBV6-5 to TRBJ1-3, with D perhaps matching TRBD1 (5 bases). The CDR3 spans 13 residues. Trimming pared 8 bases from V and 0 bases from J, leaving 8 bases between. Germline V lookup: CDR1 MNHEY, CDR2 SVGAGI. The CDR3 coding sequence is TGTGCCAGCGGGGCGGACTCTGGAAACACCATATATTTT. Translation gives CASGADSGNTIYF.

V and J are TRBV30 and TRBJ2-3; no clear D gene. V was shortened by 2 bases and J by 8 bases, with 8 bases between the two germline ends. The CDR3 covers 11 residues. The V gene's germline CDR1 is GTSNPN and CDR2 SVGIG (reference sequence). In nucleotides, the CDR3 is TGTGCCTGGAGTCAAGAGGTTACGCAGTATTTT. It codes for CAWSQEVTQYF.

The chain uses TRBV10-3 and TRBJ1-2, with 7 positions matching TRBD1. Losses at the gene ends were 4 bases for V and 9 bases for J; bases not matched to a gene: 5. CDR1 is ENHRY and CDR2 is SYGVKD in the germline V gene. This CDR3 has 12 residues. CDR3 sequence: CAISGMTGSYTF. CDR3 bases: TGTGCCATCAGTGGGATGACAGGGAGCTACACCTTC.

This chain links TRBV30 with TRBJ2-3; TRBD2 matches at 7 bases. This CDR3 is 15 amino acids long. V lost 4 bases to trimming and J lost 2 bases; unmatched junction nucleotides: 9. Germline CDR1 reads GTSNPN; CDR2 reads SVGIG (reference sequence). The DNA of the CDR3 is TGTGCCTGGAAGGGCCTAGCGGAAATCACAGATACGCAGTATTTT. This codes for CAWKGLAEITDTQYF. Complete variable domain (other parts from reference TRBV30 and TRBJ2-3): SQTIHQWPATLVQPVGSPLSLECTVEGTSNPNLYWYRQAAGRGLQLLFYSVGIGQISSEVPQNLSASRPQDRQFILSSKKLLLSDSGFYLCAWKGLAEITDTQYFGPGTRLTVL.